This TCR beta chain was recovered during a study of T cell repertoires in cytomegalovirus infection. For the study at large: CMV epitopes used comprised recently identified HLA-C-restricted ones and well-studied HLA-B-restricted ones. Matching HLA type, along with CMV infection, was indicated by public TCR beta signatures. Overall study results and limits: Frequencies of public TCR beta families were cumulated, and this identified carriers of CMV plus the relevant HLA. HLA-C-restricted CMV-specific TCR beta clonotypes were dominant in the ex vivo response.

MiXCR, run by TCRdb on the reads, gives a single entry per CDR3 protein. This sample carries about 310,000 distinct CDR3 sequences, roughly 25% of them seen once, and the ten largest clones take about an eighth. This clonotype was detected many times. Antigen: not known. Germline-derived CDR1 and CDR2 are MNHEY and SVGEGT. V gave up 8 bases and J gave up 4 bases, with 11 bases separating them. CDR3 length: 13 amino acids. The V call is TRBV6-2 or TRBV6-3, the J call TRBJ2-2, with D tentatively TRBD1 or TRBD2 (5 bases each). The TCR sequence derives from a human donor in good health (CMV status not recorded). Some clones in this sample may be carry-over from other donors' samples. The sequencing used cultured PBMCs, collected from culture after CMV antigen stimulation. The CDR3 DNA follows: TGTGCCAGCGGGGCGGGCACCACCGGGGAGCTGTTTTTT. The encoded protein is CASGAGTTGELFF.